Listed below are T cell receptor beta chains from one sample, sequenced in a study of spatial heterogeneity in lung cancer. TCRdb passed the 5' RACE reads through MiXCR, listing each CDR3 protein once. The repertoire holds tens of thousands of distinct CDR3 sequences, with roughly a tenth as singletons. This sample comprised PBMCs, obtained at follow-up. These receptors all stem from a female donor with early-stage non-small cell lung cancer. Each CDR3 is given with its conserved first and last residue. D genes are given only for firm matches. Only part of the rows carry a size: once, few, many, or a class if the clone is expanded.

TRBV19,many,.,TRBJ1-1,CASSTTTEAFF,TGTGCCAGTAGTACAACCACTGAAGCTTTCTTT
TRBV20-1,few,.,TRBJ1-4,CSAATNEKLFF,TGCAGTGCGGCAACTAATGAAAAACTGTTTTTT
TRBV27,few,.,TRBJ2-5,CASSLSSTGSGTQYF,TGTGCCAGCAGTTTAAGCTCCACTGGCTCGGGGACCCAGTACTTC
TRBV6-5,many,TRBD1,TRBJ1-2,CASRTDRGGGYTF,TGTGCCAGCAGGACGGACAGGGGAGGTGGCTACACCTTC
TRBV15,few,.,TRBJ1-4,CATSRGRGQSF,TGTGCCACCAGCAGAGGCAGGGGACAAAGTTTT
TRBV2,few,.,TRBJ1-1,CASSRTVNTEAFF,TGTGCCAGCAGTAGGACCGTGAACACTGAAGCTTTCTTT
TRBV11-2,medium-sized,TRBD1,TRBJ2-5,CASSLQGARGETQYF,TGTGCCAGCAGCCTCCAGGGGGCTCGGGGAGAGACCCAGTACTTC
TRBV29-1,few,TRBD1,TRBJ2-7,CSVEDGTGIYDEQYF,TGCAGCGTTGAAGACGGGACAGGGATTTACGATGAGCAGTACTTC
TRBV19,few,TRBD1,TRBJ2-2,CASSFWGTANTGELFF,TGTGCCAGTAGTTTCTGGGGGACAGCGAACACCGGGGAGCTGTTTTTT
TRBV29-1,many,.,TRBJ1-4,CSVADRVGGKLFF,TGCAGCGTCGCGGACCGCGTCGGTGGAAAACTGTTTTTT
TRBV7-9,many,TRBD1,TRBJ1-4,CASSNRQGLSTATNEKLFF,TGTGCCAGCAGCAATAGACAGGGACTCTCGACGGCAACTAATGAAAAACTGTTTTTT
TRBV24-1,.,TRBD1,TRBJ2-5,CATSRTGVLETQYF,TGTGCCACCAGTAGAACAGGGGTATTAGAGACCCAGTACTTC
TRBV5-1,.,.,TRBJ1-1,CASSPGYQNTEAFF,TGCGCCAGCAGCCCAGGTTATCAGAACACTGAAGCTTTCTTT
TRBV7-2,few,.,TRBJ1-5,CASSSGTLNSGGPQHF,TGTGCCAGCAGCTCAGGGACGTTAAACTCCGGTGGGCCCCAGCATTTT
TRBV27,.,.,TRBJ2-2,CASSPKPGAQTGELFF,TGTGCCAGCAGTCCGAAACCAGGGGCACAGACCGGGGAGCTGTTTTTT
TRBV2,many,.,TRBJ2-1,CAGWTEGNEQFF,TGTGCCGGCTGGACAGAGGGCAATGAGCAGTTCTTC
TRBV12-3/TRBV12-4,.,.,TRBJ2-3,CASSFRTKSTDTQYF,TGTGCCAGCAGTTTCCGGACCAAAAGCACAGATACGCAGTATTTT
TRBV5-1,few,.,TRBJ1-2,CASSLLTGSEHGYTF,TGCGCCAGCAGCTTGCTGACTGGCTCAGAACATGGCTACACCTTC
TRBV18,many,.,TRBJ2-5,CASSPPQRQETQYF,TGTGCCAGCTCACCACCGCAGAGACAAGAGACCCAGTACTTC